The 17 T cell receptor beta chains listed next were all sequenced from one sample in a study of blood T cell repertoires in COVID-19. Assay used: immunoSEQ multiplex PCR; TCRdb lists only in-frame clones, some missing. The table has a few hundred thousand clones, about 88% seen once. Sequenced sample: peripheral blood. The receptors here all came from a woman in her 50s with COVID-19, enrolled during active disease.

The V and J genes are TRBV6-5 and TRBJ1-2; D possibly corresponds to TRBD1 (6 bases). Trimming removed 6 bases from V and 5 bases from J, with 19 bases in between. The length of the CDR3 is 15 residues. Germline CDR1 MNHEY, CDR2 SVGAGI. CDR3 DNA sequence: TGTGCCAGCAGCCCCCTTCCCCCAGGGGCTTATGGCTACACCTTC. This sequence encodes CASSPLPPGAYGYTF.

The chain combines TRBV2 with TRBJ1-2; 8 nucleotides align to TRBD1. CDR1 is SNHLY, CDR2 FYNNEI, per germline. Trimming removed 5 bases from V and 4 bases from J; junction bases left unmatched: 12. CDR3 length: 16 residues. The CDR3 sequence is CASSSSQGAMGYGYTF. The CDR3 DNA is TGTGCCAGCAGTTCCTCTCAGGGGGCAATGGGCTATGGCTACACCTTC.

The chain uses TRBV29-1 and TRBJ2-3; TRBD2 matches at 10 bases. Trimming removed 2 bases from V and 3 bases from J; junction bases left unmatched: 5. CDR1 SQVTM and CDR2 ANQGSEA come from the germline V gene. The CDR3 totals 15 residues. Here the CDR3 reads CSVETSGERTDTQYF. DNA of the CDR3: TGCAGCGTTGAAACTAGCGGGGAAAGGACAGATACGCAGTATTTT.

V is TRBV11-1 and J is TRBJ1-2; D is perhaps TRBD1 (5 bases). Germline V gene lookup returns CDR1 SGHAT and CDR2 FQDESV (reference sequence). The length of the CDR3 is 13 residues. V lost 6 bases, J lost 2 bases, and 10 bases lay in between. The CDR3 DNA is TGTGCCAGCAGGAAGACAGAAAACTATGGCTACACCTTC. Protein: CASRKTENYGYTF.

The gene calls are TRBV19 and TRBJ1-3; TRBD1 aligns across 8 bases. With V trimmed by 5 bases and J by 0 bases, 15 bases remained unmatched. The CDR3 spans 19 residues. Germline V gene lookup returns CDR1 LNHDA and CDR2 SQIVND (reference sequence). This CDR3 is CASSVRTGREVISGNTIYF. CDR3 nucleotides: TGTGCCAGTAGTGTACGGACAGGGAGGGAAGTCATCTCTGGAAACACCATATATTTT.

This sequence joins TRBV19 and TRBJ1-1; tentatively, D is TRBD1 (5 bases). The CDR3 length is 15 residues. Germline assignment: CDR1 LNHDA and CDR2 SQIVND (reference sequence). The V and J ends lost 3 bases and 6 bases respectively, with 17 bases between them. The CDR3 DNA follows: TGTGCCAGTAGTATGGGACGTGGGGGGGGTCCTGAAGCTTTCTTT. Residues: CASSMGRGGGPEAFF.

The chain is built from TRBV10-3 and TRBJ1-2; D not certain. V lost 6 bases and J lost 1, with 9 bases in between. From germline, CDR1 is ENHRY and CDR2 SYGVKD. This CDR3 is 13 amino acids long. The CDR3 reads CAIRPTDNYGYTF. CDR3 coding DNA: TGTGCCATCAGACCAACAGATAACTATGGCTACACCTTC.

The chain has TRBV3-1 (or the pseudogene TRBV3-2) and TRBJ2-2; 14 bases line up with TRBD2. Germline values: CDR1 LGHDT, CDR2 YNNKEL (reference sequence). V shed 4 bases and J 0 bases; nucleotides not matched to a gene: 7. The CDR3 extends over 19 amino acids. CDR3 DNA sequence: TGTGCCAGCAGCCGGCTGACTAGCGGGGGGGCCTCGAACACCGGGGAGCTGTTTTTT. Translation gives CASSRLTSGGASNTGELFF.

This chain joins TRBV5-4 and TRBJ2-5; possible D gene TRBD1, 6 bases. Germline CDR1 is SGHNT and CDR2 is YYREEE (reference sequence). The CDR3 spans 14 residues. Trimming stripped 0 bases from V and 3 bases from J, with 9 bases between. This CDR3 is CASSLGAGEETQYF. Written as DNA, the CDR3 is TGTGCCAGCAGCTTGGGGGCAGGGGAAGAGACCCAGTACTTC.

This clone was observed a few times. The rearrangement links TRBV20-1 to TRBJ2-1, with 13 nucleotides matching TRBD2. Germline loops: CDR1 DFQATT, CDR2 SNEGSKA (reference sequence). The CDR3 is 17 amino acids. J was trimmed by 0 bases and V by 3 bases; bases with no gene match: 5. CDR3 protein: CSASGLAGAFSYNEQFF. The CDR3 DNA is TGCAGTGCTAGTGGACTAGCGGGGGCCTTCTCCTACAATGAGCAGTTCTTC.

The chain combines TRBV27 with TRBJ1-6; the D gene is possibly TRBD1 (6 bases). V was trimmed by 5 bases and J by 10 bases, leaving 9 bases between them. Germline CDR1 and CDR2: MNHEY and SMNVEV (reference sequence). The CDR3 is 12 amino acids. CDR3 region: CASSPGTSPLHF. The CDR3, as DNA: TGTGCCAGCAGTCCGGGGACATCACCCCTCCACTTT.

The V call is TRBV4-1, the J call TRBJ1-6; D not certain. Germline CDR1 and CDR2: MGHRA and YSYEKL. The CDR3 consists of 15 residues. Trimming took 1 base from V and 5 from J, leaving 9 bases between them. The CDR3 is CASSQVGLNNSPLHF. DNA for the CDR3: TGCGCCAGCAGCCAAGTAGGACTCAATAATTCACCCCTCCACTTT.

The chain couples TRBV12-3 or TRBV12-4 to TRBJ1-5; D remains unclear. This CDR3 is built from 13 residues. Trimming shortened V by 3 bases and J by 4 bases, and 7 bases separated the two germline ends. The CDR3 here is CASSLLINQPQHF. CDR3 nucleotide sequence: TGTGCCAGCAGTTTGTTAATAAATCAGCCCCAGCATTTT.

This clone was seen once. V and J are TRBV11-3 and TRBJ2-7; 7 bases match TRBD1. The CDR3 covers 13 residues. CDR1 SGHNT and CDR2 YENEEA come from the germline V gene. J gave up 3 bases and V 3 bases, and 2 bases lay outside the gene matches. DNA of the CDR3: TGTGCCAGCAGCTTTCCAGGGGGCTACGAGCAGTACTTC. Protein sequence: CASSFPGGYEQYF.

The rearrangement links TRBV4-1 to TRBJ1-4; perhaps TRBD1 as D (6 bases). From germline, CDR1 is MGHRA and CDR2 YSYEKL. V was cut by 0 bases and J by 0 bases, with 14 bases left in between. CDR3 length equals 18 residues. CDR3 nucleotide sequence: TGCGCCAGCAGCCAAGATGGGGGCTTGATCGCAACTAATGAAAAACTGTTTTTT. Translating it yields CASSQDGGLIATNEKLFF.

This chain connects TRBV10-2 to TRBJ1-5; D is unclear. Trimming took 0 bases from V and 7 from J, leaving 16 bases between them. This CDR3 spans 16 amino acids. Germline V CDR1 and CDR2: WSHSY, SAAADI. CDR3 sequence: CASSESIPGGWQPQHF. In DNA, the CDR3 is TGCGCCAGCAGTGAGTCAATCCCCGGAGGGTGGCAGCCCCAGCATTTT.

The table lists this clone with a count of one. CDR3 sequence reads: CASSYGTADTQYF. CDR3 in DNA: TGTGCCAGTAGTTACGGGACAGCAGATACGCAGTATTTT. The V and J genes are TRBV19 and TRBJ2-3, with 7 bases fitting TRBD1. V was clipped by 5 bases and J by 4 bases; unmatched bases: 3. Germline V gene data show CDR1 as LNHDA and CDR2 as SQIVND (reference sequence). The CDR3 runs 13 residues.